Presented here are 16 T cell receptor beta chains from one specimen sequenced in a study of T cells in Graves' hyperthyroidism and ophthalmopathy. RNA transcripts served as the template for amplifying TCR beta CDR3 regions. RT-PCR in the first round (using the HTBI primer set) targeted the TCR CDR3. MiXCR, applied by TCRdb to the multiplex PCR reads, yields one record per CDR3 protein. The data show 300,000 to 450,000 distinct CDR3 sequences, with about 15% seen just once and approximately 29% held by the top ten. Sequenced input: blood. The source of these receptors is a woman in her twenties or thirties with Graves' hyperthyroidism.

This clonotype was observed a handful of times. The chain links TRBV20-1 to TRBJ2-7; D may be TRBD1 or TRBD2 (6 bases each). This CDR3 is 13 amino acids long. Trimming cost V 7 bases and J 4 bases, with 17 bases left between them. From germline, CDR1 is DFQATT and CDR2 SNEGSKA (reference sequence). The CDR3 is CSVGGGTLYEQYF. CDR3 nucleotides: TGCAGTGTTGGGGGCGGGACCCTATACGAGCAGTACTTC.

The J gene is TRBJ1-1, the V gene TRBV20-1; D is unresolved. The CDR3 has 14 residues. V lost 2 bases to trimming and J lost 4 bases, with 14 bases between them. The V gene's germline CDR1 is DFQATT and CDR2 SNEGSKA (reference sequence). CDR3 sequence reads: CSARNPLVGTEAFF. The DNA for the CDR3 is TGCAGTGCTAGAAACCCCCTTGTTGGCACTGAAGCTTTCTTT.

This clonotype has more than one count but fewer than ten. The J gene is TRBJ2-1, the V gene TRBV29-1; 7 nucleotides agree with TRBD1. The trim removed 6 bases at V and 2 bases at J, leaving 7 bases unmatched. Germline lookup yields CDR1 SQVTM and CDR2 ANQGSEA. This CDR3 has 14 residues. The CDR3, as DNA: TGCAGCGTCCTGGACAGGAAGGCCTACAATGAGCAGTTCTTC. It encodes CSVLDRKAYNEQFF.

This clonotype was seen repeatedly, ten times or more. The V and J genes are TRBV9 and TRBJ2-7, with D perhaps being TRBD1 or TRBD2 (5 bases each). Trimming removed 0 bases from V and 3 bases from J, with 13 bases in between. From germline, CDR1 is SGDLS and CDR2 YYNGEE. The length of the CDR3 is 15 residues. The CDR3 sequence: CASSVVPGDLYEQYF. The CDR3 DNA is TGTGCCAGCAGCGTAGTTCCCGGGGACCTCTACGAGCAGTACTTC.

Ten or more counts support this clonotype. The chain is built from TRBV19 and TRBJ2-5; the D gene is possibly TRBD2 (5 bases). The CDR3 extends over 15 amino acids. Trimming took 6 bases from V and 3 from J, leaving 17 bases between them. CDR1 LNHDA and CDR2 SQIVND come from the germline V gene (reference sequence). The DNA of the CDR3 is TGTGCCAGTAGGCAGCGGAGACGTGAGAAAGAGACCCAGTACTTC. Translating it yields CASRQRRREKETQYF.

The rearrangement uses TRBV9 and TRBJ2-3, with 11 positions matching TRBD2. Looked up from germline, CDR1 is SGDLS and CDR2 is YYNGEE. V lost 5 bases, J lost 0 bases, and 20 bases stayed unmatched. The CDR3 has 21 residues. CDR3 amino acids: CASSSPRGLAGGTYSTDTQYF. The CDR3 nucleotides read TGTGCCAGCAGTTCCCCCCGCGGGCTAGCGGGAGGTACATATAGCACAGATACGCAGTATTTT.

This clonotype was recorded at least ten times. This chain links TRBV7-9 with TRBJ1-1; TRBD1 aligns across 8 bases. Germline V lookup: CDR1 SEHNR, CDR2 FQNEAQ (reference sequence). The CDR3 is made up of 15 amino acids. With 4 bases clipped from V and 2 bases from J, the junction kept 6 bases outside the gene matches. The CDR3 DNA follows: TGTGCCAGCAGCTCGCCTGACAGGGGAAACACTGAAGCTTTCTTT. Amino acids: CASSSPDRGNTEAFF.

Notes on this clonotype: A much larger clone differs by one base, so this may be a read error. The chain uses TRBV6-2 or TRBV6-3 and TRBJ1-2; TRBD1 matches 11 bases. The J segment lost 8 bases and the V segment lost 4 bases, leaving 9 bases of the junction unmatched. Per germline, CDR1 MNHEY and CDR2 SVGEGT. The CDR3 runs 15 residues. The CDR3 loop reads CASSSRTGGSAGYTF. CDR3 sequence (DNA): TGTGCCAGCAGTTCGAGGACAGGGGGCTCGGCGGGCTACACCTTC.

This clonotype was counted a few times. The CDR3 sequence: CSAQDSSSYEQYF. Here the CDR3 DNA reads TGCAGCGCCCAGGACTCCAGCTCCTACGAGCAGTACTTC. The rearrangement links TRBV29-1 to TRBJ2-7; the D gene is possibly TRBD2 (5 bases). From germline, CDR1 is SQVTM and CDR2 ANQGSEA. Trimming took 7 bases from V and 0 from J, leaving 13 bases between them. This CDR3 comprises 13 residues.

This clonotype was recorded a few times. The chain is built from TRBV27 and TRBJ1-5; D unclear. This CDR3 region has 16 residues. Germline values: CDR1 MNHEY, CDR2 SMNVEV (reference sequence). The germline V and J ends were trimmed by 6 bases and 2 bases, with 17 bases remaining between them. In nucleotides, the CDR3 is TGTGCCAGCAGCAAAAGCCCCATTCAGGGCAATCAGCCCCAGCATTTT. Translation gives CASSKSPIQGNQPQHF.

This chain joins TRBV4-1 and TRBJ2-7; TRBD2 might be the D (6 bases). CDR1 is MGHRA, CDR2 YSYEKL, per germline. The ends were cut back, 2 bases at V and 2 bases at J, with 13 bases in the middle. The CDR3 runs to 15 residues. The CDR3 spells CASSQPRGTPYEQYF. The CDR3 nucleotides read TGCGCCAGCAGCCAACCCCGGGGGACCCCCTACGAGCAGTACTTC.

This clonotype was recorded many times. This chain uses TRBV3-1 with TRBJ2-3, with 7 bases lining up with TRBD2. The CDR3 is made up of 17 amino acids. Losses at the gene ends were 2 bases for V and 6 bases for J; bases not matched to a gene: 14. Germline assignment: CDR1 LGHDT and CDR2 YNNKEL (reference sequence). DNA of the CDR3: TGTGCCAGCAGCCAACTGGTCCGGGAGGCAGCGCTGGATACGCAGTATTTT. It is translated as CASSQLVREAALDTQYF.

As concerns this clonotype: A much larger clone differs from this one at a single base, so this may be a read error. CDR3 region: CASSAWTGTSKAAKSIQYF. The CDR3 DNA is TGTGCCAGCAGTGCTTGGACAGGAACATCAAAAGCGGCCAAAAGCATTCAGTACTTC. This rearrangement joins TRBV2 to TRBJ2-4; TRBD1 agrees at 7 bases. CDR1 is SNHLY, CDR2 FYNNEI, per germline. The CDR3 is 19 residues long.

J is TRBJ2-1 and V is TRBV24-1; possible D gene TRBD1, 7 bases. The V end was cut by 0 bases, the J end by 10 bases, with 18 bases between. Germline V gene sequence: CDR1 KGHDR, CDR2 SFDVKD. CDR3 length: 16 residues. In nucleotides, the CDR3 is TGTGCCACCAGTGATTTGGGGCAGGGGGGAACAGAAGAGCAGTTCTTC. Its protein is CATSDLGQGGTEEQFF.

This clonotype was recorded many times. The CDR3 DNA reads as TGCGCCAGCAGCTTGGGCGGTGTGGGGTCCTACAATGAGCAGTTCTTC. Its protein is CASSLGGVGSYNEQFF. The chain carries TRBV5-1 and TRBJ2-1, with D uncertain. The CDR3 contains 16 residues. Trimming removed 0 bases from V and 1 base from J, with 11 bases in between. Germline lookup yields CDR1 SGHRS and CDR2 YFSETQ.

This clonotype was found a few times. The chain is built from TRBV5-1 and TRBJ1-1, with 8 bases lining up with TRBD1. V lost 2 bases and J lost 0; bases outside the gene matches: 3. The CDR3 loop spans 15 amino acids. Germline V lookup: CDR1 SGHRS, CDR2 YFSETQ. The CDR3 is CASSFQTGVNTEAFF. The DNA for the CDR3 is TGCGCCAGCAGCTTTCAGACAGGGGTGAACACTGAAGCTTTCTTT.